The 24 T cell receptor beta chains below all came from one sample that was sequenced in a study of OX40 agonist ivuxolimab in advanced cancers. Clones were read by immunoSEQ multiplex PCR, and TCRdb kept only the in-frame ones, dropping some. The sample holds about 77,000 clones; approximately 81% are singletons and the top ten take 3.5% to 6%. Specimen: CD4+ or CD8+ T cells sorted from blood, collected in a trial of the OX40 agonist ivuxolimab. The receptors were sampled from an adult with an advanced solid tumor such as melanoma, head and neck, liver or kidney cancer.

Note on this clone: The same CDR3 arises from other DNA sequences in this sample as well. V gene TRBV19 combines with J gene TRBJ1-2; D call uncertain. The V end lost 3 bases, the J end lost 2 bases, and 4 bases lay between the germline ends. CDR1 and CDR2 from the germline V gene are LNHDA and SQIVND (reference sequence). The CDR3 is 12 amino acids. DNA of the CDR3: TGTGCCAGTAGTATCTACAACTATGGCTACACCTTC. Its protein is CASSIYNYGYTF.

The chain combines TRBV30 with TRBJ2-7; D remains ambiguous. CDR3 length: 13 amino acids. V was pared by 4 bases and J by 6 bases, with 16 bases between. The germline gives CDR1 GTSNPN, CDR2 SVGIG (reference sequence). The CDR3 is CAWNRRTFGEQYF. CDR3 in DNA: TGTGCCTGGAACCGCCGCACTTTCGGCGAGCAGTACTTC. The full variable domain, in which reference TRBV30 and TRBJ2-7 provide the parts outside the CDR3, is SQTIHQWPATLVQPVGSPLSLECTVEGTSNPNLYWYRQAAGRGLQLLFYSVGIGQISSEVPQNLSASRPQDRQFILSSKKLLLSDSGFYLCAWNRRTFGEQYFGPGTRLTVT.

The chain carries TRBV15 and TRBJ1-5; D might be TRBD1 (5 bases). This CDR3 has 14 amino acids. Per germline, CDR1 LNHNV and CDR2 YYDKDF (reference sequence). The V gene lost 5 bases and the J gene lost 6 bases, with 14 bases spanning the gap. The CDR3, as DNA: TGTGCCACCAGCCCCCAACGGGGGGGTCAGCCCCAGCATTTT. This encodes CATSPQRGGQPQHF.

The CDR3 sequence is CASSPYSGGAFNEQYF. CDR3 in DNA: TGTGCCAGCAGCCCATATAGCGGGGGGGCCTTTAACGAGCAGTACTTC. The rearrangement joins TRBV9 to TRBJ2-7; 11 positions agree with TRBD2. Germline V lookup: CDR1 SGDLS, CDR2 YYNGEE. J lost 5 bases, V lost 4 bases, and 11 bases had no gene match. The CDR3 length is 16 residues.

This clone showed up just once. The chain carries TRBV6-5 and TRBJ2-2, with unresolved D. V lost 6 bases, J lost 6 bases, and 14 bases lay in between. The germline V gene encodes CDR1 MNHEY and CDR2 SVGAGI. There are 14 residues in the CDR3. Written as DNA, the CDR3 is TGTGCCAGCAGCTCCCTTAGAGAGGCCGGGGAGCTGTTTTTT. Its translation is CASSSLREAGELFF.

Only one count was recorded for this clone. The genes are TRBV5-4 and TRBJ2-5, with 10 bases lining up with TRBD2. The CDR3 is 15 residues long. CDR1 SGHNT and CDR2 YYREEE come from the germline V gene (reference sequence). J was trimmed by 2 bases and V by 3 bases; bases with no gene match: 4. CDR3 in amino acids: CASSYRTSGQETQYF. Here the CDR3 DNA reads TGTGCCAGCAGCTACCGGACTAGCGGACAAGAGACCCAGTACTTC.

This clone was seen just once. The rearrangement uses TRBV18 and TRBJ1-1; D is undetermined. Per germline, CDR1 KGHSH and CDR2 LQKENI. V gave up 6 bases and J gave up 0 bases, with 14 bases separating them. The CDR3 length is 15 residues. CDR3 DNA sequence: TGTGCCAGCTCCAGTATGGGCGGACTGAACACTGAAGCTTTCTTT. It encodes CASSSMGGLNTEAFF.

The chain joins TRBV28 to TRBJ1-5; D is uncertain. The CDR3 has 14 residues. Germline CDR1 is MDHEN and CDR2 is SYDVKM. The V gene lost 5 bases and the J gene lost 2 bases, with 10 bases spanning the gap. CDR3 sequence: CASSRGWGNQPQHF. Written as DNA, the CDR3 is TGTGCCAGCAGTAGAGGGTGGGGCAATCAGCCCCAGCATTTT.

This sequence joins TRBV29-1 and TRBJ1-1; D may be TRBD1 (6 bases). Germline V CDR1 and CDR2: SQVTM, ANQGSEA. This CDR3 comprises 15 residues. Trimming cost V 5 bases and J 0 bases, with 16 bases left between them. CDR3 sequence reads: CSVRQDGAMNTEAFF. CDR3 nucleotide sequence: TGCAGCGTTCGACAGGATGGGGCAATGAACACTGAAGCTTTCTTT.

The chain links TRBV18 to TRBJ2-1, with TRBD2 matching 10 bases. V lost 2 bases to trimming and J lost 5 bases; unmatched junction nucleotides: 9. Germline lookup yields CDR1 KGHSH and CDR2 LQKENI. The CDR3 extends over 17 amino acids. The CDR3 loop is CASSPDSGRARDNEQFF. The CDR3 DNA reads as TGTGCCAGCTCACCAGACAGCGGGAGGGCCCGTGACAATGAGCAGTTCTTC.

The chain links TRBV7-9 to TRBJ2-7; 9 bases line up with TRBD2. J lost 0 bases, V lost 1 base, and 13 bases had no gene match. This CDR3 spans 19 amino acids. Germline CDR1 and CDR2: SEHNR and FQNEAQ (reference sequence). This CDR3 reads CASSLGASGGPRSSYEQYF. For the CDR3, the DNA is TGTGCCAGCAGCTTAGGTGCCAGCGGGGGGCCGAGGAGCTCCTACGAGCAGTACTTC.

The V and J genes are TRBV5-1 and TRBJ2-7, with unresolved D. The CDR3 loop spans 15 amino acids. CDR1 is SGHRS and CDR2 is YFSETQ in the germline V gene. Trimming took off 1 base at V and 0 bases at J, with 11 bases between the two ends. The CDR3 DNA reads TGCGCCAGCAGCTTGACCTCCACGAGCTCCTACGAGCAGTACTTC. The encoded protein is CASSLTSTSSYEQYF.

This clone has only a few counts. The V gene is TRBV30, the J gene TRBJ1-2; D not resolved. The CDR3 extends over 12 amino acids. Germline V gene sequence: CDR1 GTSNPN, CDR2 SVGIG (reference sequence). Trimming pared 8 bases from V and 8 bases from J, leaving 18 bases between. The CDR3 region is CAGLEGAAGYTF. The CDR3 nucleotides read TGTGCCGGGCTCGAGGGCGCGGCCGGCTACACCTTC.

The table lists this clone with a count of one. A junction boundary mismatches the germline segment, possibly from a read error. The gene calls are TRBV2 and TRBJ2-1; 9 nucleotides line up with TRBD2. This CDR3 contains 12 residues. Germline CDR1 and CDR2: SNHLY and FYNNEI. The CDR3 protein is CASSVFAGGPIF. The CDR3 nucleotides read TGTGCCAGCAGTGTATTCGCGGGAGGGCCGATCTTC.

J is TRBJ2-5 and V is TRBV10-3, with TRBD2 identical over 9 bases. The CDR3 length is 15 residues. Germline V gene sequence: CDR1 ENHRY, CDR2 SYGVKD. Losses at the gene ends were 7 bases for V and 5 bases for J; bases not matched to a gene: 11. The chain's CDR3 is CAIMASGMGGETQYF. In DNA, the CDR3 is TGTGCCATCATGGCTAGCGGGATGGGGGGGGAGACCCAGTACTTC.

The V and J genes are TRBV27 and TRBJ2-6; D might be TRBD1 (5 bases). The CDR3 runs 15 residues. Trimming shortened V by 3 bases and J by 0 bases, and 6 bases separated the two germline ends. Germline values: CDR1 MNHEY, CDR2 SMNVEV (reference sequence). In DNA, the CDR3 is TGTGCCAGCAGTTTCCAGGGCTCTGGGGCCAACGTCCTGACTTTC. It encodes CASSFQGSGANVLTF.

This clone was seen only a few times. J is TRBJ2-2 and V is TRBV7-9; D might be TRBD2 (5 bases). The V end was cut by 3 bases, the J end by 1 base, with 12 bases between. CDR3 size: 16 residues. In germline, CDR1 is SEHNR, CDR2 FQNEAQ (reference sequence). This chain's CDR3 is CASSLAGIQNTGELFF. CDR3 DNA sequence: TGTGCCAGCAGCTTGGCCGGGATTCAGAACACCGGGGAGCTGTTTTTT.

The chain links TRBV5-4 to TRBJ1-4, with 8 bases identical to TRBD1. The germline V gene has CDR1 SGHNT and CDR2 YYREEE (reference sequence). The trim removed 4 bases at V and 4 bases at J, leaving 6 bases unmatched. This CDR3 spans 15 amino acids. Here the CDR3 DNA reads TGTGCCAGCAGCCGACAGGGGATGAGTAATGAAAAACTGTTTTTT. It specifies CASSRQGMSNEKLFF.

J is TRBJ2-7 and V is TRBV6-6; D might be TRBD2 (6 bases). CDR3 length equals 13 residues. Germline V gene sequence: CDR1 MNHNY, CDR2 SVGAGI (reference sequence). Between the trimmed V and J ends, which lost 6 bases and 3 bases, there was a span of 12 bases. CDR3 sequence reads: CASSPRGYYEQYF. The CDR3 nucleotides read TGTGCCAGCAGCCCCCGGGGGTACTACGAGCAGTACTTC.

The genes are TRBV19 and TRBJ2-2, with D perhaps matching TRBD1 (6 bases). The CDR3 has 14 residues. V lost 11 bases and J 6 bases, leaving 19 bases between the germline ends. Per germline, CDR1 LNHDA and CDR2 SQIVND (reference sequence). CDR3 nucleotides: TGTGCCTCCCGATACCAGGGGAATTCCGGGGAGCTGTTTTTT. Amino acid sequence: CASRYQGNSGELFF.

J is TRBJ1-2 and V is TRBV11-3; 9 bases align to TRBD1. Trimming at V came to 3 bases and at J to 6 bases, leaving 8 bases not matched to a gene. The V gene's germline CDR1 is SGHNT and CDR2 YENEEA. The CDR3 spans 15 residues. CDR3 DNA: TGTGCCAGCAGCTTCACTACCGGGACAGGGAATGGCTACACCTTC. This translates into CASSFTTGTGNGYTF.

J is TRBJ2-4 and V is TRBV5-6; 9 bases align to TRBD1. Germline V gene lookup returns CDR1 SGHDT and CDR2 YYEEEE. The J segment lost 3 bases and the V segment lost 0 bases, leaving 4 bases of the junction unmatched. The CDR3 has 16 amino acids. In DNA, the CDR3 is TGTGCCAGCAGCTTGGCTGGACAGGGGTTCAAAAACATTCAGTACTTC. Translation: CASSLAGQGFKNIQYF.

The chain employs TRBV19 and TRBJ2-3; 9 nucleotides align to TRBD2. The CDR3 has 16 residues. With 4 bases clipped from V and 3 bases from J, the junction kept 8 bases outside the gene matches. The germline V gene has CDR1 LNHDA and CDR2 SQIVND (reference sequence). The CDR3 protein is CASSKASGGRTDTQYF. The CDR3 DNA sequence: TGTGCCAGTAGTAAAGCAAGCGGGGGGAGGACAGATACGCAGTATTTT.

Concerning this clone: The junction and the germline gene differ at one end; a read error may be behind it. Other DNA sequences in this sample translate to the same CDR3. V usage is TRBV4-1 and J usage is TRBJ2-2; maybe TRBD1 (5 bases). The germline V gene has CDR1 MGHRA and CDR2 YSYEKL. The CDR3 length is 13 residues. This CDR3 reads CASSQTETGELFF. Written as DNA, the CDR3 is TGTGCCAGCAGCCAGACAGAAACCGGGGAGCTGTTTTTT.